One T cell receptor beta chain is described in this entry. Its recognized antigen is unknown. No quality values exist for individual bases; no much larger clone is one base distant. The CDR3 covers 16 residues, taking in both the cysteine and the phenylalanine. Of all the DNA, just the CDR3 is kept, 48 bases in frame from base 1. Sequences SGHNT (CDR1) and YYREEE (CDR2) are obtained from the germline V gene (reference sequence). V and J lose 0 bases and 6 bases, and a span of 16 bases separates them. The collaborating institutions used their own protocols to collect whole blood in K2EDTA tubes. For TCRbeta analysis, collaborator samples were shipped as frozen whole blood, as isolated PBMCs, or as DNA extracted from either sample type. The immunoSEQ Assay, a bias-controlled multiplex PCR, was used to amplify TCRbeta CDR3 regions from genomic DNA. In the original analysis: Within the assay, amplification of reference gene primers was used to estimate how many nucleated cells each sample contained. Sequence reads were collapsed and filtered to measure the absolute abundance of every unique TCRbeta CDR3 rearrangement. For each sample, productive Simpson clonality was calculated by taking the square root of Simpson's diversity index across productive rearrangements. As stored in TCRdb, this immuneACCESS dataset retains in-frame rearrangements with V and J assigned. A fraction of the clones does not appear; measured against another copy, unresolved V genes explain less than half of the discrepancy, and the remainder lacks a known reason. For V, J and clone size, that table is used; D and trimming come from the DNA. The sample contains 160,000 or so clones, over 85% of them found a single time. Roughly a sixth of the sample comes from the top ten.

This sample was taken from a study of blood T cell repertoires in COVID-19 (dated by TCRdb to the early 2020s). Looking at the study overall: Samples covering the acute and convalescent phases of COVID-19 were provided by collaborators in the United States, Italy and Spain. The prospective study material was composed of cDNA or gDNA derived from T cells, B-cell-depleted T cells, or PBMCs. The dataset comprised deeply sampled blood TCRbeta repertoires from subjects exposed to, actively infected with, or recovered from COVID-19. The repertoires were released in a freely available public database intended as a resource for research on the immune response to SARS-CoV-2. The samples were drawn from two sources: the first 160 participants of the ongoing ImmuneRACE study, and 1,200 or so subjects contributed by 6 global collaborators. A de-identified subject ID, COVID-19 status, age in years and sex were almost always included in the sample metadata. Where available, HLA class I and class II types were taken from metadata supplied by the sample provider and were not determined by assay-based typing.

General conclusions and limits of the study: The amount of clinical and demographic metadata varied by source and participant and was provided uncurated.

The receptor was derived from a man in his sixties with active or convalescent COVID-19. This receptor chain uses TRBV5-4 and TRBJ2-1; 6 matching bases give a weak D call of TRBD2. Specimen: peripheral blood. CDR3 loop: CASSLDYGSVSNEQFF. The sequenced DNA is TGTGCCAGCAGCTTGGACTACGGGAGTGTCTCCAATGAGCAGTTCTTC.